Shown below are 4 T cell receptor beta chains from a single sample sequenced in a study of blood T cell repertoires in COVID-19. Sequencing used immunoSEQ multiplex PCR; TCRdb keeps in-frame clones, though not all of them. The data hold roughly 190,000 clones, with approximately 79% observed a single time. The sequencing input was peripheral blood. These receptors were taken from a woman aged 45-65 years with acute or convalescent COVID-19.

The chain uses TRBV6-6 and TRBJ1-3; maybe TRBD1 (5 bases). Trimming left V 6 bases short and J 0 bases short, with 12 bases between. This CDR3 spans 15 amino acids. Germline CDR1 is MNHNY and CDR2 is SVGAGI (reference sequence). CDR3 amino acids: CASRADSHSGNTIYF. The CDR3, as DNA: TGTGCCAGCAGGGCCGACAGCCACTCTGGAAACACCATATATTTT.

The CDR3 region is CASSLHGQPQHF. CDR3 nucleotide sequence: TGTGCCAGCAGTTTACACGGTCAGCCCCAGCATTTT. V and J are TRBV12-3 or TRBV12-4 and TRBJ1-5; D gene ambiguous. This CDR3 comprises 12 residues. V was clipped by 2 bases and J by 6 bases, with 5 bases between them.

V gene TRBV19 combines with J gene TRBJ2-1; possible D gene TRBD1, 6 bases. Trimming pared 4 bases from V and 10 bases from J, leaving 20 bases between. This CDR3 comprises 15 residues. CDR1 and CDR2 from the germline V gene are LNHDA and SQIVND (reference sequence). The chain's CDR3 is CASSKREGQREEQFF. CDR3 DNA sequence: TGTGCCAGTAGTAAGAGAGAGGGACAACGAGAAGAGCAGTTCTTC. Variable domain in full (rest from reference TRBV19 and TRBJ2-1): DGGITQSPKYLFRKEGQNVTLSCEQNLNHDAMYWYRQDPGQGLRLIYYSQIVNDFQKGDIAEGYSVSREKKESFPLTVTSAQKNPTAFYLCASSKREGQREEQFFGPGTRLTVL.

This clone has only a few counts. The chain couples TRBV11-2 to TRBJ1-1; no reliable D call. Germline CDR1 SGHAT, CDR2 FQNNGV. Trimming stripped 0 bases from V and 3 bases from J, with 8 bases between. The CDR3 covers 14 residues. CDR3: CASSLEGRYTEAFF. The DNA of the CDR3 is TGTGCCAGCAGCTTAGAAGGGAGATACACTGAAGCTTTCTTT.